The clone carrying this T cell receptor beta chain occurred a few times. This sample was included in a study of T-cell memory formation after mild COVID-19. TCRdb recomputed calls from the 5' RACE reads with MiXCR, one row per CDR3 protein. The table shows roughly 110,000 distinct CDR3 sequences, with approximately 22% occurring only once. Trimming took 4 bases from V and 0 from J, leaving 14 bases between them. The CDR3 contains 16 residues. Germline V gene data show CDR1 as SGHRS and CDR2 as YFSETQ. The TCR originated in a man younger than 35 who had mild COVID-19 (a few samples of this study predate the infection). Cell type and time point are not known. Material: PBMCs or a T cell subset sorted from them (not recorded which). The J gene is TRBJ1-5, the V gene TRBV5-1; D gene ambiguous. The CDR3, as DNA: TGCGCCAGCAGCCCCTATGGAGGCGATAGCAATCAGCCCCAGCATTTT. Amino acid sequence: CASSPYGGDSNQPQHF.